The sequence of this T cell receptor beta chain was determined in a study of spatial heterogeneity in lung cancer. Time point here: sample taken at primary tumor resection. The CDR3 spans 15 residues. Looked up from germline, CDR1 is LNHDA and CDR2 is SQIVND (reference sequence). V shed 8 bases, J shed 1 base, and the junction held 6 bases outside the gene matches. TCRdb reprocessed the 5' RACE reads with MiXCR, giving one entry per CDR3 protein. There are a few hundred distinct CDR3 sequences in the sample; about 15% occur only once, and 22% lies in the top ten. Comment on this clonotype: This may be a read error, as it is one base from a much larger clone. Since the library was made to target alpha chains, this beta chain is a stray read and its abundance is not meaningful.

The starting material was normal lung tissue next to the tumor, obtained at surgery. V usage is TRBV19 and J usage is TRBJ2-3, with 10 bases that match TRBD2. The receptor's source is a male donor with early-stage non-small cell lung cancer. This CDR3 is CASGTGLAGTDTQYF. For the CDR3, the DNA is TGTGCCAGTGGTACCGGACTAGCGGGCACAGATACGCAGTATTTT.